One and the same sample provided the 28 T cell receptor beta chains below, sequenced in a study of beta chain features in type 1 diabetes. Since all of the isolated RNA was reverse transcribed, expressed TCRB transcripts were what got sequenced. Using immunoSEQ multiplex PCR, the repertoire was profiled, and TCRdb retains in-frame clones only, with some absent. The data contain 350,000 to 400,000 clones, about 15% of them singletons. Sequencing was performed on naive CD4+ T cells from blood. These receptors were obtained from a woman aged 18-29 years in good health.

In its sample, this clone was seen a few times. The chain couples TRBV2 to TRBJ1-3, with D uncertain. Germline V lookup: CDR1 SNHLY, CDR2 FYNNEI. Trimming took 8 bases from V and 0 from J, leaving 8 bases between them. The CDR3 is 13 amino acids. The CDR3 coding sequence is TGTGCCAGCCAGTGGAGCTCTGGAAACACCATATATTTT. It encodes CASQWSSGNTIYF.

The chain is built from TRBV5-1 and TRBJ2-7; D perhaps matches TRBD1 (6 bases). CDR3 length: 13 residues. The ends were cut back, 2 bases at V and 2 bases at J, with 8 bases in the middle. Germline V gives CDR1 SGHRS, CDR2 YFSETQ. The CDR3 region has the DNA TGCGCCAGCAGCTTCACAGGGCCCTACGAGCAGTACTTC. Amino acids: CASSFTGPYEQYF.

There are a few counts of this clone. This chain uses TRBV7-9 with TRBJ2-7, with TRBD2 matching over 13 bases. Germline CDR1 SEHNR, CDR2 FQNEAQ (reference sequence). CDR3 length equals 15 residues. V was clipped by 3 bases and J by 6 bases; unmatched bases: 5. CDR3 bases: TGTGCCAGCAGCTTTACTAGCGGGAGGGCCTCCGAGCAGTACTTC. This sequence encodes CASSFTSGRASEQYF.

The rearrangement uses TRBV7-9 and TRBJ2-7; D gene unclear. The germline V gene encodes CDR1 SEHNR and CDR2 FQNEAQ (reference sequence). Trimming cost V 5 bases and J 2 bases, with 4 bases left between them. CDR3 length: 11 amino acids. CDR3 DNA: TGTGCCAGCAGCCTAACCTACGAGCAGTACTTC. Its translation: CASSLTYEQYF.

Only a few counts were recorded for this clone. In nucleotides, the CDR3 is TGTGCCAGCTCACCACCGGGCACACGGGGATCCTACGAGCAGTACTTC. This encodes CASSPPGTRGSYEQYF. The chain links TRBV18 to TRBJ2-7, with a weak D call TRBD2 (5 bases). This CDR3 region has 16 residues. Deletions cut 0 bases from V and 1 base from J, with 13 bases between. CDR1 and CDR2 (germline): KGHSH, LQKENI. Full variable domain (remainder filled in from reference TRBV18 and TRBJ2-7): NAGVMQNPRHLVRRRGQEARLRCSPMKGHSHVYWYRQLPEEGLKFMVYLQKENIIDESGMPKERFSAEFPKEGPSILRIQQVVRGDSAAYFCASSPPGTRGSYEQYFGPGTRLTVT.

The rearrangement joins TRBV30 to TRBJ2-5, with D uncertain. The germline V gene has CDR1 GTSNPN and CDR2 SVGIG (reference sequence). The CDR3 runs 13 residues. Trimming shortened V by 2 bases and J by 0 bases, and 7 bases separated the two germline ends. The CDR3, as DNA: TGTGCCTGGAGTCCCGGAGACCAAGAGACCCAGTACTTC. This translates into CAWSPGDQETQYF.

The table lists this clone with a few counts. V is TRBV9 and J is TRBJ2-1; possibly TRBD1 for D (5 bases). The germline V and J ends were trimmed by 2 bases and 5 bases, with 14 bases remaining between them. Germline CDR1 is SGDLS and CDR2 is YYNGEE. CDR3 length equals 15 residues. The CDR3 protein is CASSVYPLQDNEQFF. The CDR3 DNA reads as TGTGCCAGCAGCGTCTACCCACTACAGGACAATGAGCAGTTCTTC. The variable domain in full, completed from reference TRBV9 and TRBJ2-1, reads DSGVTQTPKHLITATGQRVTLRCSPRSGDLSVYWYQQSLDQGLQFLIQYYNGEERAKGNILERFSAQQFPDLHSELNLSSLELGDSALYFCASSVYPLQDNEQFFGPGTRLTVL.

The chain has TRBV6-6 and TRBJ2-7, with 10 bases that match TRBD1. There are 15 residues in the CDR3. The germline CDR1 and CDR2 sequences are MNHNY and SVGAGI (reference sequence). With 6 bases clipped from V and 3 bases from J, the junction kept 8 bases outside the gene matches. CDR3 sequence: CASRLDRGRFYEQYF. The CDR3, as DNA: TGTGCCAGCAGGTTAGACAGGGGGCGCTTCTACGAGCAGTACTTC.

The genes are TRBV6-1 and TRBJ2-2; TRBD1 matches at 8 bases. The CDR3 is 11 residues long. V lost 11 bases to trimming and J lost 7 bases; unmatched junction nucleotides: 3. The V gene's germline CDR1 is MNHNS and CDR2 SASEGT. The CDR3 loop is CAGQGDGELFF. CDR3 sequence (DNA): TGTGCCGGACAGGGAGACGGGGAGCTGTTTTTT.

This clone was recorded once. The CDR3 loop reads CASSSGLAGHYEQYF. Written as DNA, the CDR3 is TGTGCCAGCAGTTCGGGACTAGCGGGTCACTACGAGCAGTACTTC. The rearrangement joins TRBV27 to TRBJ2-7; 12 bases are shared with TRBD2. CDR1 MNHEY and CDR2 SMNVEV come from the germline V gene (reference sequence). Trimming took 4 bases from V and 3 from J; bases not matched to a gene: 4. CDR3 length: 15 amino acids.

CDR3 protein: CASSEIDRPSSYEQYF. In DNA form, the CDR3 reads TGTGCCAGTAGTGAAATTGACAGGCCCAGCTCCTACGAGCAGTACTTC. V is TRBV19 and J is TRBJ2-7; maybe TRBD1 (6 bases). The CDR3 has 16 residues. V shed 5 bases and J shed 0 bases, with 17 bases lying between them. CDR1 is LNHDA and CDR2 is SQIVND in the germline V gene (reference sequence).

The V call is TRBV29-1, the J call TRBJ2-5; D possibly corresponds to TRBD2 (6 bases). Germline CDR1 reads SQVTM; CDR2 reads ANQGSEA. This CDR3 region has 13 residues. V lost 8 bases and J 3 bases, leaving 16 bases between the germline ends. In DNA form, the CDR3 reads TGCAGCCTATCGGCGGGAACAAAAGAGACCCAGTACTTC. Translation: CSLSAGTKETQYF.

This clone occurred a few times. The rearrangement joins TRBV30 to TRBJ2-3; TRBD2 is a possible D gene (6 bases). CDR3 length: 15 amino acids. CDR1 is GTSNPN and CDR2 is SVGIG in the germline V gene (reference sequence). The CDR3 region has the DNA TGTGCTCGGGCGGGAAAGACCCGGGCCACAGATACGCAGTATTTT. Translated: CARAGKTRATDTQYF.

Note on this clone: Other DNA sequences in the same sample also yield this CDR3. The V and J genes are TRBV30 and TRBJ1-5; 8 bases are shared with TRBD1. J was trimmed by 4 bases and V by 0 bases; bases with no gene match: 2. The CDR3 has 14 residues. The germline V gene has CDR1 GTSNPN and CDR2 SVGIG (reference sequence). The CDR3 is CAWSVQGGNQPQHF. DNA of the CDR3: TGTGCCTGGAGTGTACAGGGGGGGAATCAGCCCCAGCATTTT.

V usage is TRBV9 and J usage is TRBJ1-1; D is perhaps TRBD1 (5 bases). With 0 bases removed from V and 4 bases from J, the gap between germline ends came to 13 bases. Germline V gives CDR1 SGDLS, CDR2 YYNGEE. The CDR3 extends over 15 amino acids. The CDR3, as DNA: TGTGCCAGCAGCGTAGGAGGCAGGGATGGCACTGAAGCTTTCTTT. This translates into CASSVGGRDGTEAFF.

This clone came up a few times. The chain carries TRBV30 and TRBJ1-2, with D tentatively TRBD1 (5 bases). The CDR3 is 16 amino acids. The V gene lost 4 bases and the J gene lost 0 bases, with 18 bases spanning the gap. Germline CDR1 and CDR2: GTSNPN and SVGIG (reference sequence). The CDR3 loop reads CAWTFGGAAANYGYTF. CDR3 coding DNA: TGTGCCTGGACCTTCGGCGGGGCGGCAGCTAACTATGGCTACACCTTC.

This clone has a handful of counts. This sequence joins TRBV18 and TRBJ2-7; D is perhaps TRBD2 (6 bases). Germline V gene lookup returns CDR1 KGHSH and CDR2 LQKENI. The V gene lost 3 bases and the J gene lost 0 bases, with 12 bases spanning the gap. CDR3 length: 15 residues. CDR3 amino acids: CASSPRGASSYEQYF. CDR3 DNA sequence: TGTGCCAGCTCACCTCGCGGGGCCTCCTCCTACGAGCAGTACTTC.

The V and J genes are TRBV2 and TRBJ2-7; perhaps TRBD1 as D (6 bases). The CDR3 is made up of 14 amino acids. The ends were cut back, 4 bases at V and 5 bases at J, with 15 bases in the middle. From germline, CDR1 is SNHLY and CDR2 FYNNEI. DNA for the CDR3: TGTGCCAGCAGTGGGGCCACAGGGAGACACGAGCAGTACTTC. Translated, it gives CASSGATGRHEQYF.

This clone was detected a few times. The gene calls are TRBV6-4 and TRBJ2-2, with 7 bases aligning to TRBD1. Germline-derived CDR1 and CDR2 are MRHNA and SNTAGT. V shed 4 bases, J shed 0 bases, and the junction held 5 bases outside the gene matches. The CDR3 contains 16 residues. CDR3 in DNA: TGTGCCAGCAGTGCCCAGGGGGAAACGAACACCGGGGAGCTGTTTTTT. Amino acids: CASSAQGETNTGELFF.

CDR3: CASSSSATSTDTQYF. The CDR3 DNA follows: TGTGCCAGCAGTTCTAGCGCTACCAGCACAGATACGCAGTATTTT. This chain connects TRBV28 to TRBJ2-3, with D possibly TRBD2 on 6 matching bases. V gave up 4 bases and J gave up 0 bases, with 11 bases separating them. In germline, CDR1 is MDHEN, CDR2 SYDVKM. The CDR3 covers 15 residues.

This clone was counted only a few times. CDR3 sequence reads: CASSPTPTNTGELFF. For the CDR3, the DNA is TGTGCCAGCTCACCCACCCCTACGAACACCGGGGAGCTGTTTTTT. The chain is built from TRBV18 and TRBJ2-2; D remains unclear. The CDR3 loop spans 15 amino acids. From germline, CDR1 is KGHSH and CDR2 LQKENI. The V and J ends lost 3 bases and 0 bases respectively, with 8 bases between them.

The chain combines TRBV28 with TRBJ2-1, with 10 bases identical to TRBD2. Per germline, CDR1 MDHEN and CDR2 SYDVKM. The CDR3 is 17 amino acids. Germline trimming cut 6 bases from V and 1 base from J; bases unmatched to any gene: 9. The CDR3 DNA reads as TGTGCCAGCAGCCGAGACAGGACTAGCGGTTCCTACAATGAGCAGTTCTTC. Translating gives CASSRDRTSGSYNEQFF. Full variable domain (remainder filled in from reference TRBV28 and TRBJ2-1): DVKVTQSSRYLVKRTGEKVFLECVQDMDHENMFWYRQDPGLGLRLIYFSYDVKMKEKGDIPEGYSVSREKKERFSLILESASTNQTSMYLCASSRDRTSGSYNEQFFGPGTRLTVL.

This clone was observed a handful of times. The V and J genes are TRBV30 and TRBJ2-2, with D maybe TRBD1 (6 bases). V dropped 4 bases and J dropped 2 bases, with 14 bases sitting between them. Germline values: CDR1 GTSNPN, CDR2 SVGIG (reference sequence). The CDR3 has 15 amino acids. In DNA, the CDR3 is TGTGCCTGGAAGGAGGTACAGGGCAACACCGGGGAGCTGTTTTTT. It is translated as CAWKEVQGNTGELFF.

This clone was counted between two and nine times. The chain carries TRBV5-1 and TRBJ2-3; D gene unclear. Germline V gene sequence: CDR1 SGHRS, CDR2 YFSETQ. V was clipped by 0 bases and J by 2 bases, with 7 bases between them. The CDR3 runs to 14 residues. CDR3 loop: CASSLGGPTDTQYF. DNA for the CDR3: TGCGCCAGCAGCTTGGGCGGCCCCACAGATACGCAGTATTTT. The complete variable domain, with remaining parts taken from reference TRBV5-1 and TRBJ2-3, reads KAGVTQTPRYLIKTRGQQVTLSCSPISGHRSVSWYQQTPGQGLQFLFEYFSETQRNKGNFPGRFSGRQFSNSRSEMNVSTLELGDSALYLCASSLGGPTDTQYFGPGTRLTVL.

The chain recombines TRBV13 with TRBJ2-7, with TRBD1 identical over 8 bases. CDR1 is PRHDT, CDR2 FYEKMQ, per germline (reference sequence). The V gene end was trimmed by 5 bases and the J gene end by 5 bases; junction bases not matched to a gene: 11. There are 15 residues in the CDR3. CDR3 DNA: TGTGCCAGCAGCCCCATCCCGGACAGGGCCCACGAGCAGTACTTC. Its translation: CASSPIPDRAHEQYF.

The CDR3 here is CSVERAFTDTQYF. In nucleotides, the CDR3 is TGCAGCGTTGAAAGAGCATTCACAGATACGCAGTATTTT. The gene calls are TRBV29-1 and TRBJ2-3; D unresolved. V was clipped by 2 bases and J by 2 bases, with 8 bases between them. From germline, CDR1 is SQVTM and CDR2 ANQGSEA. The CDR3 has 13 residues.

The chain has TRBV6-5 and TRBJ1-5; D is perhaps TRBD1 (6 bases). V dropped 6 bases and J dropped 3 bases, with 9 bases sitting between them. The CDR3 has 13 residues. Germline V gene sequence: CDR1 MNHEY, CDR2 SVGAGI. In nucleotides, the CDR3 is TGTGCCAGCAGACGACAGGCCAATCAGCCCCAGCATTTT. The encoded protein is CASRRQANQPQHF.

This chain joins TRBV19 and TRBJ2-5, with D possibly being TRBD1 (6 bases). Germline CDR1 reads LNHDA; CDR2 reads SQIVND (reference sequence). The ends were cut back, 3 bases at V and 5 bases at J, with 19 bases in the middle. The CDR3 extends over 16 amino acids. The CDR3 DNA is TGTGCCAGTAGTATTGAACCCCAGGGGTTCTATGAGACCCAGTACTTC. This sequence encodes CASSIEPQGFYETQYF.